The 4 T cell receptor beta chains in this list originate from one sample, sequenced in a study of T-cell reconstitution after alpha-beta-depleted transplantation in children. Unique molecular identifiers were incorporated when the TCRbeta library was constructed. Using its own MiXCR run on the PCR reads, TCRdb lists one record per CDR3 protein. The sample holds about 980,000 distinct CDR3 sequences; roughly 29% are singletons and the top ten take roughly 28%. The source material was PBMCs, mostly from graft donor cells, sampled 360 days after TCRalphabeta/CD19-depleted stem cell transplant. Receptors originate from a boy under three years old who had a stem cell transplant for SCID, so the T cells may come from the graft donor.

V usage is TRBV4-1 and J usage is TRBJ2-7; TRBD1 matches at 9 bases. CDR1 is MGHRA, CDR2 YSYEKL, per germline. The J segment lost 5 bases and the V segment lost 2 bases, leaving 16 bases of the junction unmatched. CDR3 length: 18 amino acids. CDR3 loop: CASSQRGPTQGAQHEQYF. DNA for the CDR3: TGCGCCAGCAGCCAACGGGGACCTACACAGGGGGCGCAACACGAGCAGTACTTC.

This clonotype was detected a few times. J is TRBJ1-5 and V is TRBV10-2; D not certain. The ends were cut back, 4 bases at V and 4 bases at J, with 8 bases in the middle. Per germline, CDR1 WSHSY and CDR2 SAAADI. This CDR3 contains 13 residues. The CDR3 nucleotides are TGCGCCAGCAGTGGTAAGATTAATCAGCCCCAGCATTTT. Encoded protein: CASSGKINQPQHF.

The chain carries TRBV5-1 and TRBJ2-7, with 10 bases aligning to TRBD1. V shed 4 bases and J 1 base; nucleotides not matched to a gene: 8. CDR1 is SGHRS, CDR2 YFSETQ, per germline. The CDR3 is 16 amino acids. The CDR3 spells CASSVSGTGVSYEQYF. As DNA, the CDR3 is TGCGCCAGCAGCGTCTCCGGGACAGGGGTTTCCTACGAGCAGTACTTC. Supplemented by reference TRBV5-1 and TRBJ2-7, the full variable domain reads KAGVTQTPRYLIKTRGQQVTLSCSPISGHRSVSWYQQTPGQGLQFLFEYFSETQRNKGNFPGRFSGRQFSNSRSEMNVSTLELGDSALYLCASSVSGTGVSYEQYFGPGTRLTVT.

This clonotype was observed a few times. V is TRBV29-1 and J is TRBJ2-3; D might be TRBD1 or TRBD2, each matching 5 bases. The CDR3 has 14 amino acids. Deletions cut 8 bases from V and 1 base from J, with 16 bases between. Germline V gene sequence: CDR1 SQVTM, CDR2 ANQGSEA. DNA for the CDR3: TGCAGCTCACCGGGGTGGGGACGCACAGATACGCAGTATTTT. Amino acid sequence: CSSPGWGRTDTQYF.